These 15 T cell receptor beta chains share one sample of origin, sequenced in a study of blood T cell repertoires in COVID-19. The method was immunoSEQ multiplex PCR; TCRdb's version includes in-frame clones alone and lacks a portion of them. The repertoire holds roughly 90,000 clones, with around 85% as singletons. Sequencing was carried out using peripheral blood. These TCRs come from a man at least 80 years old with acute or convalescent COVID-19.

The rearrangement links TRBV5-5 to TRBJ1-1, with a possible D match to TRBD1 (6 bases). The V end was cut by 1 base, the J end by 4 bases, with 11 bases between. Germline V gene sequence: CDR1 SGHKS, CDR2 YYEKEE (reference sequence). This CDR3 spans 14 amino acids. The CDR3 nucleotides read TGTGCCAGCAGCTTGACAGGGAGGGGCACTGAAGCTTTCTTT. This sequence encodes CASSLTGRGTEAFF.

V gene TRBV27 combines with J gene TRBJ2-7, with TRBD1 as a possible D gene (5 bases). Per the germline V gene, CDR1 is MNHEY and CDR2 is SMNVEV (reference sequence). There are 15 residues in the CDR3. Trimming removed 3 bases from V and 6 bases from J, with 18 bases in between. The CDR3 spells CASSFSGSIGLEQYF. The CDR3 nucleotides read TGTGCCAGCAGTTTTTCAGGGTCCATCGGTCTCGAGCAGTACTTC.

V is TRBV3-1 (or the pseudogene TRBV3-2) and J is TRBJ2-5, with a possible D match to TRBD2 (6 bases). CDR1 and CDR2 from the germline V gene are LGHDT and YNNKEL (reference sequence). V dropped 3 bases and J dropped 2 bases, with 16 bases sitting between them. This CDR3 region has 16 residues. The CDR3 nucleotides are TGTGCCAGCAGCCATCCCGGGAGAAGGGAGCAAGAGACCCAGTACTTC. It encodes CASSHPGRREQETQYF.

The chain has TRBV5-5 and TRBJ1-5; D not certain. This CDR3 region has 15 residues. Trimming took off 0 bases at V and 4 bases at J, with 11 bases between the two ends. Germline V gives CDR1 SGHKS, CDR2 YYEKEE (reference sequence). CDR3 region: CASSLAQLPNQPQHF. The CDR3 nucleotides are TGTGCCAGCAGCTTGGCCCAACTGCCTAATCAGCCCCAGCATTTT.

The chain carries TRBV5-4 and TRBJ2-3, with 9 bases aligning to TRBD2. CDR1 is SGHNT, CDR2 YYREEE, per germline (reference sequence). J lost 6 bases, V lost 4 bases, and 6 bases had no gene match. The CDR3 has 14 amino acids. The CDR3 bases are TGTGCCAGCAGCACCGAGCGGGAGGCGGATACGCAGTATTTT. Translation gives CASSTEREADTQYF.

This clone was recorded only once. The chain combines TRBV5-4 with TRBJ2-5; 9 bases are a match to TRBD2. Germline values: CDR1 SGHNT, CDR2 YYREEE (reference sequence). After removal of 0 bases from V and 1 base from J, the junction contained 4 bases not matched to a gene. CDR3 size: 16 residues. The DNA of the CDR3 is TGTGCCAGCAGCTTGGGCCGCGGGAGGGGCCAAGAGACCCAGTACTTC. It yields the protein CASSLGRGRGQETQYF.

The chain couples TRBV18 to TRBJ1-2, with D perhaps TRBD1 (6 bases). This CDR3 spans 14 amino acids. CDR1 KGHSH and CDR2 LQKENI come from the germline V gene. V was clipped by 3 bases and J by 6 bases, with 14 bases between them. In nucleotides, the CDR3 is TGTGCCAGCTCACCGTTGGACAGAAGGAATGGCTACACCTTC. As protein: CASSPLDRRNGYTF.

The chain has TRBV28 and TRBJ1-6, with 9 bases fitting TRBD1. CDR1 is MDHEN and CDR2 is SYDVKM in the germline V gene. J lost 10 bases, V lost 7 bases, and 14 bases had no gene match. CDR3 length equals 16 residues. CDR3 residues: CASTQGQGKSVSPLHF. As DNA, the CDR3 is TGTGCCAGCACCCAGGGACAGGGAAAGTCGGTCTCACCCCTCCACTTT. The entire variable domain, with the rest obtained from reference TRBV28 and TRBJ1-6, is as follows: DVKVTQSSRYLVKRTGEKVFLECVQDMDHENMFWYRQDPGLGLRLIYFSYDVKMKEKGDIPEGYSVSREKKERFSLILESASTNQTSMYLCASTQGQGKSVSPLHFGNGTRLTVT.

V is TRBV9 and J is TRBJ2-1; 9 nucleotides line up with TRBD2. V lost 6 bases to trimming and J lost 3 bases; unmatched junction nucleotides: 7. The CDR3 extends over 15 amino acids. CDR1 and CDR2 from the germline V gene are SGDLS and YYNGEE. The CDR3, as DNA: TGTGCCAGCAACAACCGGCGGGAGGGCTACAATGAGCAGTTCTTC. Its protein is CASNNRREGYNEQFF.

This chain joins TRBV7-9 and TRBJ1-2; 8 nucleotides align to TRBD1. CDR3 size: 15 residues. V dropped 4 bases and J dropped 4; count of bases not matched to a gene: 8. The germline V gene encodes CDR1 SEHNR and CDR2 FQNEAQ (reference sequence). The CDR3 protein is CASSSGQGLAYGYTF. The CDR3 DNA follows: TGTGCCAGCAGCTCCGGACAGGGCCTGGCCTATGGCTACACCTTC.

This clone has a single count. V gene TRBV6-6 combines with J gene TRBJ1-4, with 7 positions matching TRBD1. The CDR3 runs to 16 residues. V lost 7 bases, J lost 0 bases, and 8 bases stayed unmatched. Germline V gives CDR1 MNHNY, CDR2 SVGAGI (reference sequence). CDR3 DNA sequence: TGTGCCAGCATTCCGGGACAGTTTGCAACTAATGAAAAACTGTTTTTT. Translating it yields CASIPGQFATNEKLFF.

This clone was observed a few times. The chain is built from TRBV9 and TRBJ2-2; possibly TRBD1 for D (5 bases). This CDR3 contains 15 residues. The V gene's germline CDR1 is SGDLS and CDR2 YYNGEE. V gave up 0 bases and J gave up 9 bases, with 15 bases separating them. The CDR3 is CASSVAQRLGRELFF. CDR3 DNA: TGTGCCAGCAGCGTAGCTCAAAGGCTGGGGCGGGAGCTGTTTTTT. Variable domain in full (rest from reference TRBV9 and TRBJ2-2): DSGVTQTPKHLITATGQRVTLRCSPRSGDLSVYWYQQSLDQGLQFLIQYYNGEERAKGNILERFSAQQFPDLHSELNLSSLELGDSALYFCASSVAQRLGRELFFGEGSRLTVL.

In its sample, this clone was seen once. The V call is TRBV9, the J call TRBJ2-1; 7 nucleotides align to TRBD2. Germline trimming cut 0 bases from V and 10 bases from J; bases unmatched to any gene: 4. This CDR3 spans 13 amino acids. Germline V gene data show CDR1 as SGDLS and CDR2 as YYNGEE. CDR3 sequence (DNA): TGTGCCAGCAGCGTAGTGGGCGGGAGAGAGCAGTTCTTC. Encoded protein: CASSVVGGREQFF.

The DNA for the CDR3 is TGTGCCAGCAGCCCCGGGACTAGCGTCTTATTCAATGAGCAGTTCTTC. Translated: CASSPGTSVLFNEQFF. V usage is TRBV7-3 and J usage is TRBJ2-1; 10 bases line up with TRBD2. CDR3 length: 16 residues. The germline gives CDR1 SGHTA, CDR2 FQGTGA. V gave up 5 bases and J gave up 6 bases; unmatched junction bases: 10.

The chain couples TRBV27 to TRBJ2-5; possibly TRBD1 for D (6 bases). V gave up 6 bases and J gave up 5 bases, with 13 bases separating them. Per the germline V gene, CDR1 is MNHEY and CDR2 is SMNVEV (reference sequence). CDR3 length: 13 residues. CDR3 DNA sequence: TGTGCCAGCAGCAACAGGGTTGTCGAGACCCAGTACTTC. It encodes CASSNRVVETQYF.